The present TCR beta chain was sequenced within a study of CD8 T cells in Susac syndrome. A quantity of about 0.5 to 1 ug RNA underwent reverse transcription using random hexamers. TCR beta CDR3 was amplified by immunoSEQ multiplex PCR. This amplification extended across 54 Vbeta and 13 Jbeta segments. TCRdb itself ran the immunoSEQ multiplex PCR reads through MiXCR, one entry per CDR3 protein. This sample carries some 180,000 distinct CDR3 sequences, approximately 94% of them seen once, and the ten largest clones take around 0.1%. The CDR3 is 13 amino acids. Trimming left V 1 base short and J 9 bases short, with 15 bases between. CDR1 is GTSNPN and CDR2 is SVGIG in the germline V gene (reference sequence).

The source of this sequence is a human donor in good health. V is TRBV30 and J is TRBJ1-2; D is unclear. Sequenced sample: CD4+ T cells from PBMCs. This chain's CDR3 is CAWSAQALTSYTF. The CDR3 coding sequence is TGTGCCTGGAGTGCCCAAGCCCTCACGAGCTACACCTTC.